This T cell receptor beta chain is from a study of molecular identifiers for immune sequencing clone quantification (dated by TCRdb to between 2017 and 2018). Notes on the research overall: For a replicate experiment, RNA from about 20,000 or 100,000 naive CD8 T cells was divided into five aliquots, of which four were sequenced. The study was a methods study using CD8 T cells to benchmark molecular-identifier clustering-based TCR repertoire sequencing (MIDCIRS) and TCR RNA copy counting. Broader findings and caveats from the paper: Modeling estimated 2.5 to 3.5 recovered TCR RNA copies per cell, compared with about 9.8 by digital PCR, which implies roughly 29% capture efficiency. Spiked-in Jurkat TCR RNA equal to a single cell's worth was reported to be detectable even within one million naive CD8 T cells. Clones above 20 RNA copies held over 97% of molecules in CMV-specific effector cells but under 1% in naive cells. When barcode sub-clustering was not used, chimeric consensus sequences inflated TCR diversity, with chimeras reaching as high as 47%. Highly expanded clone sizes could be underestimated if identical TCR molecules share a barcode. Naive libraries contained spiked-in Jurkat TCR RNA (roughly ten copies' worth), which is not part of the donor repertoire.

The library was produced with PCR. The listed sequencing device is Illumina HiSeq 4000. Bulk TCR libraries were prepared as previously described, using TCR primers listed in Table S5. Total RNA was purified with the Qiagen AllPrep DNA/RNA kit. Before analysis, reads from multiple sequencing runs of the same library were pooled. The original methods were these. Reads were retained only if the reads had an exact TCR constant sequence, and the retained reads were trimmed to 150 nt and grouped according to their 12-nt molecular barcodes. Reads within each barcode group were sub-clustered using a 15% Levenshtein threshold, and quality-weighted consensus sequences were constructed for each RNA molecule. Non-functional sequences were removed, as were lower-count sequences one edit away from another. Based on a fit of two negative binomial distributions, barcode sub-clusters having less than 20% of the maximum read count were discarded. In TCRdb, the public reads were trimmed at Q25 with fastp and aligned with MiXCR, with productive beta chains retained. CDR3 protein sequences are deduplicated, and each keeps its most common genes and DNA. TCRdb, not the authors, supplied the V and J calls. Within this sample are over 85,000 distinct CDR3 sequences, with roughly a fifth of them counted one time only. The top ten constitute about 0.95% of the sample.

Libraries of naive CD8 T cells were built from approximately 20,000 to 1,000,000 sorted cells, with 10%, 30% or 50% of the purified RNA used. Naive CD8 T cells, defined as CD8+CD4-CCR7+CD45RA+, were FACS-sorted into RLT Plus buffer on a BD FACSAria II. Detection sensitivity was tested by spiking Jurkat RNA equal to some 10 TCR copies' worth into samples containing 20,000-1,000,000 naive CD8 T cells. CD8 T cells were enriched with RosetteSep CD8+ T Cell Enrichment Cocktail and Ficoll-Paque, followed by ACK red cell lysis. As regards this clonotype: Its binding antigen is unknown. A much bigger clone sits one base away, suggesting this may be a read error.

V and J are truncated by 6 bases and 3 bases respectively, leaving an intervening sequence of 20 bases. The germline V gene encodes CDR1 SQVTM and CDR2 ANQGSEA. The CDR3 goes from the cysteine to the phenylalanine over 15 residues. The DNA shown is the 45-base CDR3, in frame from base 1. The chain is encoded by TRBV29-1 joined to TRBJ1-1; the D segment cannot be called with confidence. Sequencing input: naive CD8+ T cells from blood, with Jurkat cell RNA spiked in. In light of the paper, this sample's cell subset or site label describes: FACS-sorted CD8+CD4-CCR7+CD45RA+ naive T cells. This TCR came from a human donor in good health. Some libraries in this study had Jurkat cell RNA spiked in. CDR3 loop: CSVPGVSFMDTEAFF. In nucleotides, the sequence is TGCAGCGTCCCCGGGGTGAGCTTCATGGACACTGAAGCTTTCTTT.